These T cell receptor beta chains were read from a single sample in a study of early T cells in non-severe SARS-CoV-2 infection. Each CDR3 protein is one row after TCRdb ran MiXCR on the 5' RACE reads. The table records roughly 54,000 distinct CDR3 sequences, around 12% of them present only once. Sequencing used whole blood. The receptor source for this set is an adult who was a healthcare worker with PCR-confirmed SARS-CoV-2 infection or an uninfected control (not recorded which). CDR3s include the opening cysteine and the closing phenylalanine or tryptophan. D genes are given only for firm matches. Some rows mark clone size as missing; the rest say once, few, many or name a class of expanded clone.

>TRBD1|TRBJ1-5|many|14|TRBV2
CASSEGQGEQPQHF
TGTGCCAGCAGCGAGGGACAGGGGGAACAGCCCCAGCATTTT
>.|TRBJ2-1|few|15|TRBV2
CASSLERAVSNEQFF
TGTGCCAGCAGTCTGGAGAGGGCGGTCTCCAATGAGCAGTTCTTC
>.|TRBJ2-7|once|13|TRBV7-9
CASSADSSYEQYF
TGTGCCAGCAGCGCTGACAGTTCCTACGAGCAGTACTTC
>TRBD1|TRBJ1-6|.|12|TRBV18
CASSSWTGSLHF
TGTGCCAGCTCATCCTGGACAGGCAGCCTCCACTTT
>TRBD1|TRBJ1-5|.|18|TRBV4-3
CASSQEVWDRGSLQPQHF
TGCGCCAGCAGCCAAGAAGTATGGGACAGGGGATCACTTCAGCCCCAGCATTTT
>.|TRBJ2-2|.|11|TRBV30
CAWQGTGELFF
TGTGCCTGGCAGGGGACCGGGGAGCTGTTTTTT
>TRBD2|TRBJ2-1|few|13|TRBV9
CASSARSGTSQFF
TGTGCCAGCAGCGCCCGATCCGGGACTAGCCAGTTCTTC
>.|TRBJ1-6|few|14|TRBV3-1
CASTDPRGNSPLHF
TGTGCCAGCACGGACCCGAGAGGGAATTCACCCCTCCACTTT
>TRBD2|TRBJ2-5|.|15|TRBV7-9
CASSYRSGRQETQYF
TGTGCCAGCAGCTACCGGAGCGGGAGACAAGAGACCCAGTACTTC
>TRBD1|TRBJ1-1|many|14|TRBV6-5
CASSQGGGRVEAFF
TGTGCCAGCAGTCAAGGGGGCGGTAGGGTTGAAGCTTTCTTT
>TRBD1|TRBJ2-1|.|14|TRBV20-1
CSARQGAGVNEQFF
TGCAGTGCGAGGCAGGGGGCAGGTGTCAATGAGCAGTTCTTC
>.|TRBJ1-1|.|13|TRBV2
CASQQGLNTEAFF
TGTGCCAGCCAACAGGGCTTGAACACTGAAGCTTTCTTT
>.|TRBJ2-1|few|13|TRBV30
CAWSRGSYNEQFF
TGTGCCTGGAGTAGGGGCTCCTACAATGAGCAGTTCTTC
>TRBD1|TRBJ1-5|many|17|TRBV10-2
CASSDIPQGAGNQPQHF
TGCGCCAGCAGTGATATTCCACAGGGGGCCGGCAATCAGCCCCAGCATTTT
>.|TRBJ2-5|few|12|TRBV29-1
CSALLQGETQYF
TGCAGCGCGCTCCTACAGGGAGAGACCCAGTACTTC
>.|TRBJ2-7|few|16|TRBV19
CATSQGLSLRSYEQYF
TGTGCCACCTCACAGGGACTATCTTTAAGGTCCTACGAGCAGTACTTC
>TRBD1|TRBJ2-3|.|13|TRBV20-1
CSADGQGADTQYF
TGCAGTGCTGACGGGCAGGGGGCAGATACGCAGTATTTT
>.|TRBJ1-2|few|11|TRBV28
CASGANYGYTF
TGTGCCAGCGGGGCTAACTATGGCTACACCTTC
>.|TRBJ2-1|.|15|TRBV20-1
CSAVLDGSSYNEQFF
TGCAGTGCCGTCCTAGACGGGAGCTCCTACAATGAGCAGTTCTTC
>TRBD1|TRBJ2-2|few|14|TRBV20-1
CSARGQGNAGELFF
TGCAGTGCTAGGGGACAGGGTAACGCCGGGGAGCTGTTTTTT
>.|TRBJ1-1|few|14|TRBV20-1
CSARGGTGNTEAFF
TGCAGTGCTAGGGGGGGAACAGGGAACACTGAAGCTTTCTTT
>TRBD2|TRBJ2-4|medium-sized|18|TRBV7-9
CASSLRASGPLAKNIQYF
TGTGCCAGCAGCTTAAGGGCTAGCGGACCACTAGCCAAAAACATTCAGTACTTC
>TRBD1|TRBJ2-1|few|14|TRBV6-6
CASRYRGSYNEQFF
TGTGCCAGCAGGTACAGGGGGTCCTACAATGAGCAGTTCTTC
>.|TRBJ1-5|few|13|TRBV20-1
CSATQSGNQPQHF
TGCAGTGCTACCCAGAGTGGCAATCAGCCCCAGCATTTT
>.|TRBJ1-1|.|14|TRBV7-9
CASSISPPNLQAFF
TGTGCCAGCAGCATCTCGCCCCCTAACCTCCAAGCTTTCTTT
>TRBD2|TRBJ2-3|.|16|TRBV20-1
CSAGLLAGGQADTQYF
TGCAGTGCTGGTTTACTAGCGGGGGGGCAGGCAGATACGCAGTATTTT
>TRBD1|TRBJ2-5|.|13|TRBV20-1
CSAGDRGQETQYF
TGCAGTGCTGGGGACAGGGGGCAAGAGACCCAGTACTTC
>.|TRBJ2-3|.|14|TRBV4-1
CASSPGPLGDTQYF
TGCGCCAGCAGCCCGGGCCCCCTGGGAGATACGCAGTATTTT
>.|TRBJ1-2|many|12|TRBV19
CASSVDSYGYTF
TGTGCCAGTAGTGTCGACTCATATGGCTACACCTTC
>TRBD1|TRBJ1-2|.|13|TRBV6-5
CASSWDSNYGYTF
TGTGCCAGCAGTTGGGACAGTAACTATGGCTACACCTTC
>.|TRBJ1-2|few|12|TRBV30
CAWSGWNYGYTF
TGTGCCTGGAGTGGGTGGAACTATGGCTACACCTTC
>.|TRBJ2-5|.|15|TRBV30
CAWSKTPVKQETQYF
TGTGCCTGGAGTAAAACCCCAGTGAAGCAAGAGACCCAGTACTTC
>.|TRBJ2-7|.|12|TRBV11-2
CASSLDQYEQYF
TGTGCCAGCAGCTTAGATCAATACGAGCAGTACTTC
>TRBD1|TRBJ2-7|.|14|TRBV27
CASSLGGQGREQYF
TGTGCCAGCAGTCTCGGGGGACAGGGGAGGGAGCAGTACTTC
>.|TRBJ2-5|few|14|TRBV6-2/TRBV6-3
CASSYSGTGETQYF
TGTGCCAGCAGTTACTCCGGGACGGGGGAGACCCAGTACTTC
>TRBD1|TRBJ1-4|.|14|TRBV28
CASSAGQAHEKLFF
TGTGCCAGCAGCGCGGGACAGGCCCATGAAAAACTGTTTTTT
>.|TRBJ1-3|.|17|TRBV4-3
CASSQDLTGHSGNTIYF
TGCGCCAGCAGCCAAGATTTAACAGGGCACTCTGGAAACACCATATATTTT
>.|TRBJ1-1|.|13|TRBV7-2
CASSFRKNTEAFF
TGTGCCAGCAGCTTTAGAAAAAACACTGAAGCTTTCTTT
>.|TRBJ2-5|.|15|TRBV6-5
CASSYSITNQETQYF
TGTGCCAGCAGTTACTCGATCACTAACCAAGAGACCCAGTACTTC
>TRBD1|TRBJ2-3|many|13|TRBV29-1
CSVGQGTTDTQYF
TGCAGCGTTGGACAGGGTACCACAGATACGCAGTATTTT
>.|TRBJ1-6|few|13|TRBV5-1
CASSLYSNSPLHF
TGCGCCAGCAGCTTGTACAGCAATTCACCCCTCCACTTT
>TRBD2|TRBJ2-1|many|15|TRBV6-2/TRBV6-3
CASSPGGRNSDEQFF
TGTGCCAGCTCCCCGGGCGGGAGAAATAGCGATGAGCAGTTCTTC
>.|TRBJ1-1|few|14|TRBV7-8
CASSPTRDNTEAFF
TGTGCCAGCAGCCCGACGCGGGATAACACTGAAGCTTTCTTT
>.|TRBJ2-3|many|16|TRBV5-6
CASSSPRVWGTDTQYF
TGTGCCAGCAGCTCCCCAAGGGTCTGGGGCACAGATACGCAGTATTTT
>.|TRBJ2-3|many|17|TRBV20-1
CSARDLVPYHQADTQYF
TGCAGTGCTAGAGATTTGGTGCCCTACCACCAGGCAGATACGCAGTATTTT
>TRBD2|TRBJ2-3|few|16|TRBV5-4
CASSPGTSGGADTQYF
TGTGCCAGCAGCCCTGGGACTAGCGGGGGAGCAGATACGCAGTATTTT
>TRBD2|TRBJ2-7|.|15|TRBV7-9
CASSSASGRTYEQYF
TGTGCCAGCAGCTCAGCTAGCGGGAGAACGTACGAGCAGTACTTC
>TRBD2|TRBJ2-3|.|17|TRBV2
CASSEAGGLDILDTQYF
TGTGCCAGCAGTGAAGCAGGGGGACTAGACATTCTGGATACGCAGTATTTT
>TRBD2|TRBJ2-7|few|15|TRBV5-1
CASSRPGTSGYEQYF
TGCGCCAGCAGCCGTCCCGGGACTAGCGGTTACGAGCAGTACTTC
>.|TRBJ1-3|few|16|TRBV15
CATSRDLGGTGNTIYF
TGTGCCACCAGCAGAGATCTAGGCGGGACGGGAAACACCATATATTTT
>.|TRBJ1-2|few|14|TRBV18
CASSPGVKDYGYTF
TGTGCCAGCTCACCAGGGGTTAAAGACTATGGCTACACCTTC